This T cell receptor (beta chain) was sequenced in a study of T-cell memory formation after mild COVID-19. In the study overall: Each donor largely had its own TCR clusters. Whole-study results and caveats: Largely, contracting CD4+ clones fell within CM and EM, and contracting CD8+ clones within EMRA. Memory from before infection featured some responding clones, which suggests cross-reactive memory joined.

Turning to this clonotype: What it binds is not known.

5'RACE, which relied on constant-segment primers, yielded TCR alpha and TCR beta cDNA libraries carrying sample barcodes and UMIs. TCRdb re-analysed the 5' RACE reads in MiXCR, keeping a single row per CDR3 protein. The sample contains more than 150,000 distinct CDR3 sequences, less than 20% of which appear only once. The length of the CDR3 is 13 residues. The germline V gene encodes CDR1 SNHLY and CDR2 FYNNEI. V lost 6 bases, J lost 7 bases, and 12 bases lay in between. Specimen: PBMCs or a T cell subset sorted from them (not recorded which). This chain connects TRBV2 to TRBJ1-4, with a tentative D call TRBD1 (6 bases). The TCR originated in a man aged 18 to 35 who had mild COVID-19 (a few samples of this study predate the infection). Cell type and time point are not known. The CDR3 sequence: CASSRGRSEKLFF. The CDR3, as DNA: TGTGCCAGCAGCCGGGGGCGGAGTGAAAAACTGTTTTTT.